This is a list of T cell receptor beta chains from one sample in a study of shared clonotypes between healthy human individuals. Profiling relied on immunoSEQ multiplex PCR, and the TCRdb table lists in-frame clones only, not all of them. This sample yields roughly 2,000,000 clones, of which just over 90% are seen a single time; over 1.5% belongs to the top ten. The sample taken for sequencing was naive CD8+ T cells from PBMCs. These receptor sequences come from a man between 18 and 29 years old in good health. Some clones in this sample may be carry-over from other donors' samples. The CDR3 runs from the conserved cysteine through the conserved F or W. Each record gives: clone size, D gene, V gene, J gene, CDR3 protein, CDR3 DNA. The D gene is left open where the match is weak. Rows give clone size only sometimes, using once, few, many, or a class for an expanded clone.

abundance: -
d_gene: TRBD1
v_gene: TRBV5-4
j_gene: TRBJ1-1
CDR3aa: CASSPGQGTEAFF
CDR3nt: TGTGCCAGCAGCCCAGGACAGGGGACTGAAGCTTTCTTT

abundance: -
d_gene: -
v_gene: TRBV27
j_gene: TRBJ2-1
CDR3aa: CASSLWAGAPYNEQFF
CDR3nt: TGTGCCAGCAGTTTATGGGCCGGGGCCCCCTACAATGAGCAGTTCTTC

abundance: -
d_gene: -
v_gene: TRBV6-1
j_gene: TRBJ1-1
CDR3aa: CASSEGRARVTEAFF
CDR3nt: TGTGCCAGCAGTGAAGGGAGGGCGAGGGTAACTGAAGCTTTCTTT

abundance: -
d_gene: -
v_gene: TRBV4-3
j_gene: TRBJ1-6
CDR3aa: CASSHEVGGLNSPLHF
CDR3nt: TGCGCCAGCAGCCACGAGGTGGGGGGGCTGAATTCACCCCTCCACTTT

abundance: -
d_gene: -
v_gene: TRBV7-9
j_gene: TRBJ2-1
CDR3aa: CASSGDFNEQFF
CDR3nt: TGTGCCAGCAGCGGGGACTTTAATGAGCAGTTCTTC

abundance: -
d_gene: -
v_gene: TRBV5-6
j_gene: TRBJ2-3
CDR3aa: CASSSAGATDTQYF
CDR3nt: TGTGCCAGCAGCTCTGCAGGGGCGACAGATACGCAGTATTTT

abundance: once
d_gene: -
v_gene: TRBV2
j_gene: TRBJ2-2
CDR3aa: CASTPPVGLLGTGELFF
CDR3nt: TGTGCCAGCACCCCCCCGGTTGGGCTCCTCGGGACCGGGGAGCTGTTTTTT

abundance: -
d_gene: -
v_gene: TRBV6-4
j_gene: TRBJ2-1
CDR3aa: CASSHNEQFF
CDR3nt: TGTGCCAGCAGCCACAATGAGCAGTTCTTC

abundance: -
d_gene: -
v_gene: TRBV11-2
j_gene: TRBJ2-5
CDR3aa: CASSLAGQKETQYF
CDR3nt: TGTGCCAGCAGCTTAGCGGGCCAAAAAGAGACCCAGTACTTC

abundance: -
d_gene: -
v_gene: TRBV7-2
j_gene: TRBJ2-7
CDR3aa: CASSLDLSYEQYF
CDR3nt: TGTGCCAGCAGCTTAGATCTGTCCTACGAGCAGTACTTC

abundance: -
d_gene: TRBD1
v_gene: TRBV7-2
j_gene: TRBJ2-1
CDR3aa: CASSIAGQGRGNEQFF
CDR3nt: TGTGCCAGCAGCATTGCTGGACAGGGGCGGGGCAATGAGCAGTTCTTC

abundance: -
d_gene: -
v_gene: TRBV11-2
j_gene: TRBJ2-7
CDR3aa: CASSPTRGGYEQYF
CDR3nt: TGTGCCAGCAGCCCCACGAGGGGGGGCTACGAGCAGTACTTC

abundance: -
d_gene: -
v_gene: TRBV27
j_gene: TRBJ1-5
CDR3aa: CASSLAGAQPQHF
CDR3nt: TGTGCCAGCAGTTTAGCGGGGGCTCAGCCCCAGCATTTT

abundance: -
d_gene: -
v_gene: TRBV29-1
j_gene: TRBJ2-1
CDR3aa: CSVEEVGGAFYNEQFF
CDR3nt: TGCAGCGTTGAAGAGGTCGGGGGAGCGTTCTACAATGAGCAGTTCTTC

abundance: -
d_gene: -
v_gene: TRBV29-1
j_gene: TRBJ2-2
CDR3aa: CSVASGNTGELFF
CDR3nt: TGCAGCGTTGCGTCCGGGAACACCGGGGAGCTGTTTTTT

abundance: -
d_gene: TRBD1
v_gene: TRBV2
j_gene: TRBJ1-5
CDR3aa: CATSSTGGGYSNQPQHF
CDR3nt: TGTGCCACTTCTTCGACAGGGGGCGGCTATAGCAATCAGCCCCAGCATTTT

abundance: -
d_gene: TRBD2
v_gene: TRBV9
j_gene: TRBJ2-1
CDR3aa: CASSAPTSGKVGPFEQFF
CDR3nt: TGTGCCAGCAGCGCCCCGACTAGCGGGAAGGTTGGGCCCTTTGAGCAGTTCTTC

abundance: -
d_gene: -
v_gene: TRBV7-9
j_gene: TRBJ2-1
CDR3aa: CASSLEVNNEQFF
CDR3nt: TGTGCCAGCAGCCTGGAGGTGAACAATGAGCAGTTCTTC

abundance: -
d_gene: -
v_gene: TRBV15
j_gene: TRBJ1-3
CDR3aa: CATSRATVSSGNTIYF
CDR3nt: TGTGCCACCAGCAGAGCGACAGTTTCCTCTGGAAACACCATATATTTT

abundance: -
d_gene: TRBD2
v_gene: TRBV5-6
j_gene: TRBJ2-7
CDR3aa: CASSPRGGGTYEQYF
CDR3nt: TGTGCCAGCAGCCCCCGGGGGGGAGGAACCTACGAGCAGTACTTC

abundance: once
d_gene: -
v_gene: TRBV4-2
j_gene: TRBJ2-7
CDR3aa: CASSQLGGFSYEQYF
CDR3nt: TGTGCCAGCAGCCAACTGGGCGGATTCTCCTACGAGCAGTACTTC

abundance: -
d_gene: -
v_gene: TRBV6-1
j_gene: TRBJ2-2
CDR3aa: CASSVRSLNTGELFF
CDR3nt: TGTGCCAGCAGTGTGAGGTCACTAAACACCGGGGAGCTGTTTTTT

abundance: -
d_gene: -
v_gene: TRBV27
j_gene: TRBJ2-7
CDR3aa: CASSPRGAGGSSYEQYF
CDR3nt: TGTGCCAGCAGTCCCCGGGGGGCTGGAGGGAGCTCCTACGAGCAGTACTTC

abundance: -
d_gene: TRBD2
v_gene: TRBV6-1
j_gene: TRBJ2-7
CDR3aa: CASSEAAWGGYRYEQYF
CDR3nt: TGTGCCAGCAGTGAAGCCGCGTGGGGGGGGTATCGCTACGAGCAGTACTTC

abundance: -
d_gene: TRBD1
v_gene: TRBV7-9
j_gene: TRBJ1-1
CDR3aa: CASSLGQAAPRNTEAFF
CDR3nt: TGTGCCAGCAGCCTCGGACAGGCCGCGCCGCGGAACACTGAAGCTTTCTTT

abundance: -
d_gene: -
v_gene: TRBV21-1
j_gene: TRBJ2-3
CDR3aa: CASSKKGLAGSTDTQYF
CDR3nt: TGTGCCAGCAGCAAAAAGGGACTAGCGGGAAGCACAGATACGCAGTATTTT

abundance: -
d_gene: -
v_gene: TRBV2
j_gene: TRBJ2-2
CDR3aa: CASSDRDQTGELFF
CDR3nt: TGTGCCAGCAGTGACAGGGATCAAACCGGGGAGCTGTTTTTT

abundance: few
d_gene: -
v_gene: TRBV6-1
j_gene: TRBJ1-1
CDR3aa: CASRQGPLNTEAFF
CDR3nt: TGTGCCAGCAGGCAGGGCCCGCTGAACACTGAAGCTTTCTTT

abundance: -
d_gene: -
v_gene: TRBV4-1
j_gene: TRBJ2-7
CDR3aa: CASSQPDRPYEQYF
CDR3nt: TGCGCCAGCAGCCAGCCGGACAGACCGTACGAGCAGTACTTC

abundance: -
d_gene: TRBD1
v_gene: TRBV7-9
j_gene: TRBJ1-5
CDR3aa: CASSRRTGTEEEPQHF
CDR3nt: TGTGCCAGCAGCCGCAGGACAGGCACAGAGGAGGAGCCCCAGCATTTT

abundance: -
d_gene: -
v_gene: TRBV5-1
j_gene: TRBJ2-3
CDR3aa: CASSSNREVQDTQYF
CDR3nt: TGCGCCAGCAGCTCTAACAGGGAGGTACAAGATACGCAGTATTTT

abundance: -
d_gene: TRBD2
v_gene: TRBV7-9
j_gene: TRBJ2-2
CDR3aa: CASRRGNYTGELFF
CDR3nt: TGTGCCAGCCGGCGGGGGAATTACACCGGGGAGCTGTTTTTT

abundance: -
d_gene: -
v_gene: TRBV6-1
j_gene: TRBJ2-7
CDR3aa: CASSDDRRSYEQYF
CDR3nt: TGTGCCAGCAGTGACGATAGACGGTCCTACGAGCAGTACTTC

abundance: -
d_gene: -
v_gene: TRBV10-3
j_gene: TRBJ2-1
CDR3aa: CAISESVYNEQFF
CDR3nt: TGTGCCATCAGTGAGTCGGTTTACAATGAGCAGTTCTTC

abundance: -
d_gene: -
v_gene: TRBV27
j_gene: TRBJ2-3
CDR3aa: CASSRSTDTQYF
CDR3nt: TGTGCCAGCAGCCGTAGCACAGATACGCAGTATTTT

abundance: -
d_gene: TRBD2
v_gene: TRBV11-2
j_gene: TRBJ2-1
CDR3aa: CASSLSSAGVGNEQFF
CDR3nt: TGTGCCAGCAGCTTATCCTCAGCGGGAGTTGGCAATGAGCAGTTCTTC

abundance: -
d_gene: -
v_gene: TRBV5-6
j_gene: TRBJ1-1
CDR3aa: CASSLQGWGNTEAFF
CDR3nt: TGTGCCAGCAGCCTACAGGGCTGGGGGAACACTGAAGCTTTCTTT

abundance: -
d_gene: -
v_gene: TRBV5-1
j_gene: TRBJ1-3
CDR3aa: CASSLEADSNTIYF
CDR3nt: TGCGCCAGCAGCTTGGAAGCGGACTCCAACACCATATATTTT

abundance: -
d_gene: -
v_gene: TRBV2
j_gene: TRBJ1-1
CDR3aa: CASSARVSTDKNTEAFF
CDR3nt: TGTGCCAGCAGTGCACGGGTCTCAACGGACAAGAACACTGAAGCTTTCTTT

abundance: -
d_gene: -
v_gene: TRBV7-9
j_gene: TRBJ1-1
CDR3aa: CASSPEEGGRDTEAFF
CDR3nt: TGTGCCAGCAGCCCTGAGGAAGGAGGTAGGGACACTGAAGCTTTCTTT

abundance: -
d_gene: -
v_gene: TRBV6-5
j_gene: TRBJ1-3
CDR3aa: CASRGLSSGNTIYF
CDR3nt: TGTGCCAGCAGGGGGTTGAGCTCTGGAAACACCATATATTTT

abundance: once
d_gene: TRBD2
v_gene: TRBV27
j_gene: TRBJ2-1
CDR3aa: CASSPPTSGEGNEQFF
CDR3nt: TGTGCCAGCAGTCCTCCGACTAGCGGAGAGGGGAATGAGCAGTTCTTC

abundance: -
d_gene: -
v_gene: TRBV28
j_gene: TRBJ1-5
CDR3aa: CASSFLGNSNQPQHF
CDR3nt: TGTGCCAGCAGTTTTCTAGGGAATAGCAATCAGCCCCAGCATTTT

abundance: -
d_gene: -
v_gene: TRBV29-1
j_gene: TRBJ2-1
CDR3aa: CSVDLNRVRGENEQFF
CDR3nt: TGCAGCGTTGACCTCAACAGGGTAAGGGGAGAGAATGAGCAGTTCTTC

abundance: -
d_gene: TRBD1
v_gene: TRBV4-2
j_gene: TRBJ1-2
CDR3aa: CASSHGTGDNYGYTF
CDR3nt: TGTGCCAGCAGCCATGGGACAGGGGATAACTATGGCTACACCTTC